This entry lists 17 T cell receptor beta chains sequenced from one sample in a study of blood T cell repertoires in COVID-19. The method was immunoSEQ multiplex PCR; TCRdb's version includes in-frame clones alone and lacks a portion of them. Of around 140,000 clones in the sample, around 87% were seen once. The sequenced sample was peripheral blood. These receptors all come from a man older than 75 with acute or convalescent COVID-19.

The genes are TRBV3-1 (or the pseudogene TRBV3-2) and TRBJ1-1, with 7 bases lining up with TRBD1. The CDR3 covers 15 residues. Germline V CDR1 and CDR2: LGHDT, YNNKEL (reference sequence). V was clipped by 1 base and J by 5 bases; unmatched bases: 7. The DNA for the CDR3 is TGTGCCAGCAGCCAAGCTCCAGGGGGTAGTACTGAAGCTTTCTTT. Translation gives CASSQAPGGSTEAFF.

This clone has just one count. This chain links TRBV6-5 with TRBJ1-4; D is possibly TRBD1 (6 bases). The CDR3 totals 13 residues. Germline CDR1 and CDR2: MNHEY and SVGAGI. V was trimmed by 8 bases and J by 4 bases, leaving 11 bases between them. The CDR3 here is CASHRVVNEKLFF. The CDR3 nucleotides are TGTGCCAGCCACAGGGTGGTTAATGAAAAACTGTTTTTT.

J is TRBJ2-3 and V is TRBV27, with 7 bases that match TRBD1. Trimming at V came to 4 bases and at J to 4 bases, leaving 8 bases not matched to a gene. The V gene's germline CDR1 is MNHEY and CDR2 SMNVEV (reference sequence). The CDR3 consists of 15 residues. CDR3 loop: CASSYRQGVADTQYF. The CDR3 nucleotides read TGTGCCAGCAGTTATCGACAGGGTGTTGCAGATACGCAGTATTTT.

The V call is TRBV2, the J call TRBJ2-3; no clear D. The ends were cut back, 6 bases at V and 2 bases at J, with 15 bases in the middle. This CDR3 region has 15 residues. Germline lookup yields CDR1 SNHLY and CDR2 FYNNEI. As DNA, the CDR3 is TGTGCCAGCAGCCTAAGTTGGTTTTCCACAGATACGCAGTATTTT. It encodes CASSLSWFSTDTQYF.

The chain recombines TRBV7-9 with TRBJ2-1; no definite D call. The CDR3 runs to 14 residues. Trimming cost V 3 bases and J 0 bases, with 6 bases left between them. The V gene's germline CDR1 is SEHNR and CDR2 FQNEAQ (reference sequence). The CDR3 DNA is TGTGCCAGCAGCTTCTCCTCCTCCTACAATGAGCAGTTCTTC. Amino acid sequence: CASSFSSSYNEQFF.

The chain combines TRBV27 with TRBJ1-2, with D unresolved. The CDR3 runs to 14 residues. Germline CDR1 is MNHEY and CDR2 is SMNVEV (reference sequence). V gave up 0 bases and J gave up 5 bases, with 10 bases separating them. For the CDR3, the DNA is TGTGCCAGCAGTTTATCGCCAGTCTCTTATGGCTACACCTTC. Its protein product is CASSLSPVSYGYTF.

This sequence joins TRBV5-8 and TRBJ2-5, with 9 bases identical to TRBD2. From germline, CDR1 is SGHTS and CDR2 YDEGEE. V shed 0 bases and J 1 base; nucleotides not matched to a gene: 4. This CDR3 contains 16 residues. This CDR3 is CASSLGLAGPQETQYF. The CDR3 coding sequence is TGTGCCAGCAGCTTGGGTCTAGCGGGGCCCCAAGAGACCCAGTACTTC.

The chain combines TRBV19 with TRBJ1-1, with D uncertain. The CDR3 runs 17 residues. Trimming took 7 bases from V and 1 from J, leaving 22 bases between them. The germline CDR1 and CDR2 sequences are LNHDA and SQIVND (reference sequence). The CDR3 protein is CASTPPGRPPSNTEAFF. The CDR3 coding sequence is TGTGCCAGTACCCCACCCGGCAGGCCTCCCTCGAACACTGAAGCTTTCTTT.

The genes are TRBV6-5 and TRBJ2-5; TRBD1 matches at 7 bases. J lost 3 bases, V lost 9 bases, and 7 bases had no gene match. The V gene's germline CDR1 is MNHEY and CDR2 SVGAGI. This CDR3 is built from 13 residues. CDR3 region: CASSGTDKETQYF. The DNA of the CDR3 is TGTGCCAGTTCCGGGACAGATAAAGAGACCCAGTACTTC.

V is TRBV9 and J is TRBJ1-6, with D perhaps TRBD1 (5 bases). The germline V gene encodes CDR1 SGDLS and CDR2 YYNGEE. CDR3 length equals 15 residues. V gave up 7 bases and J gave up 10 bases, with 21 bases separating them. The CDR3 loop reads CASGPGGTLRSPLHF. CDR3 DNA sequence: TGTGCCAGCGGCCCGGGGGGGACCCTTCGGTCACCCCTCCACTTT.

The CDR3 region is CASSRGTGALNEQFF. CDR3 nucleotides: TGTGCCAGCAGCCGCGGGACAGGGGCTTTGAATGAGCAGTTCTTC. V usage is TRBV2 and J usage is TRBJ2-1; 10 bases align to TRBD1. V was pared by 6 bases and J by 7 bases, with 9 bases of the junction left unmatched. CDR1 and CDR2 from the germline V gene are SNHLY and FYNNEI. This CDR3 region has 15 residues.

The J gene is TRBJ2-3, the V gene TRBV28, with TRBD2 matching 9 bases. CDR1 is MDHEN and CDR2 is SYDVKM in the germline V gene. The CDR3 length is 15 residues. V lost 8 bases to trimming and J lost 5 bases; unmatched junction nucleotides: 11. The chain's CDR3 is CASLYAGGYIDTQYF. DNA for the CDR3: TGTGCCAGCCTTTATGCGGGAGGGTATATAGATACGCAGTATTTT.

The gene calls are TRBV9 and TRBJ2-5, with D maybe TRBD2 (5 bases). The CDR3 loop spans 16 amino acids. Trimming removed 0 bases from V and 3 bases from J, with 15 bases in between. Looked up from germline, CDR1 is SGDLS and CDR2 is YYNGEE. The CDR3 DNA reads as TGTGCCAGCAGCGTAGGACCAGGAATCGGGGAAGAGACCCAGTACTTC. Translation: CASSVGPGIGEETQYF.

The rearrangement links TRBV24-1 to TRBJ2-1; 7 bases align to TRBD2. Germline values: CDR1 KGHDR, CDR2 SFDVKD. The V segment lost 6 bases and the J segment 4 bases; nucleotides outside the gene matches: 5. CDR3 size: 14 residues. The CDR3: CATSRGGRYNEQFF. CDR3 in DNA: TGTGCCACCAGTCGGGGAGGGCGGTACAATGAGCAGTTCTTC.

V usage is TRBV5-1 and J usage is TRBJ2-5; TRBD1 agrees at 7 bases. Looked up from germline, CDR1 is SGHRS and CDR2 is YFSETQ. Trimming removed 2 bases from V and 5 bases from J; junction bases left unmatched: 6. The CDR3 length is 14 residues. DNA of the CDR3: TGCGCCAGCAGCTTCGGGCAGGGGGAGGAGACCCAGTACTTC. The encoded protein is CASSFGQGEETQYF.

This chain uses TRBV28 with TRBJ1-5; D may be TRBD1 (6 bases). The CDR3 is 15 amino acids. Trimming removed 11 bases at V and 4 bases at J, with 21 bases between. In germline, CDR1 is MDHEN, CDR2 SYDVKM. In nucleotides, the CDR3 is TGTGCCTCTGGGGGTACAGGGACAATGAATCAGCCCCAGCATTTT. It translates to CASGGTGTMNQPQHF.

The V and J genes are TRBV5-1 and TRBJ2-6; 8 bases match TRBD1. Germline-derived CDR1 and CDR2 are SGHRS and YFSETQ. This CDR3 comprises 17 residues. V dropped 2 bases and J dropped 0; count of bases not matched to a gene: 4. CDR3 protein: CASSFTGQVSGANVLTF. CDR3 in DNA: TGCGCCAGCAGCTTCACGGGACAGGTCTCTGGGGCCAACGTCCTGACTTTC.